Below, 18 T cell receptor beta chains from the same sample are listed, as sequenced in a study of radiation and T cells in renal cell carcinoma. Sequenced by immunoSEQ multiplex PCR; TCRdb stores in-frame clones only, minus some. The table shows some 100,000 clones, with 70% to 85% occurring only once. The time point was: baseline pretreatment blood. The sample's treatment: 15 Gy SBRT to primary tumor, nephrectomy 4 weeks later. The source was blood, collected from a patient whose treatment included radiotherapy and nephrectomy. These receptors all come from a man between 60 and 70 years old with renal cell carcinoma.

The V call is TRBV29-1, the J call TRBJ1-1; 8 nucleotides align to TRBD1. V was pared by 6 bases and J by 5 bases, with 8 bases of the junction left unmatched. The V gene's germline CDR1 is SQVTM and CDR2 ANQGSEA. This CDR3 region has 13 residues. The CDR3 region has the DNA TGCAGCGTCGCCAGGGGGCTGGGGACTGAAGCTTTCTTT. Its translation: CSVARGLGTEAFF.

The chain has TRBV28 and TRBJ2-3, with D uncertain. CDR1 and CDR2 (germline): MDHEN, SYDVKM. The CDR3 runs 14 residues. The V and J ends lost 3 bases and 0 bases respectively, with 7 bases between them. The CDR3 sequence: CASSFSGSTDTQYF. The CDR3 DNA reads as TGTGCCAGCAGTTTCTCCGGTAGCACAGATACGCAGTATTTT. The whole variable domain, remainder taken from reference TRBV28 and TRBJ2-3, is DVKVTQSSRYLVKRTGEKVFLECVQDMDHENMFWYRQDPGLGLRLIYFSYDVKMKEKGDIPEGYSVSREKKERFSLILESASTNQTSMYLCASSFSGSTDTQYFGPGTRLTVL.

The genes are TRBV15 and TRBJ2-7, with a possible D match to TRBD1 (6 bases). The V and J ends lost 3 bases and 0 bases respectively, with 12 bases between them. The CDR3 has 15 residues. Germline assignment: CDR1 LNHNV and CDR2 YYDKDF (reference sequence). As DNA, the CDR3 is TGTGCCACCAGCAGCACTCTGGGGGCCTCCTACGAGCAGTACTTC. Residues: CATSSTLGASYEQYF.

J is TRBJ2-7 and V is TRBV25-1; TRBD2 agrees at 13 bases. The CDR3 is 17 residues long. J lost 3 bases, V lost 3 bases, and 8 bases had no gene match. The germline CDR1 and CDR2 sequences are MGHDK and SYGVNS. The CDR3 reads CASSDGRGLAGVYEQYF. The CDR3 DNA reads as TGTGCCAGCAGTGATGGCCGCGGACTAGCGGGAGTCTACGAGCAGTACTTC.

The gene calls are TRBV28 and TRBJ2-5, with 7 nucleotides matching TRBD1. The V and J ends lost 4 bases and 5 bases, in that order; junction bases with no gene match: 16. CDR3 length: 17 amino acids. CDR1 is MDHEN, CDR2 SYDVKM, per germline. The CDR3 loop is CASSSPDRILYGETQYF. The CDR3, as DNA: TGTGCCAGCAGTTCTCCGGACAGGATACTTTATGGGGAGACCCAGTACTTC.

The chain recombines TRBV18 with TRBJ1-1; perhaps TRBD1 as D (6 bases). The germline V gene encodes CDR1 KGHSH and CDR2 LQKENI. V shed 2 bases and J shed 5 bases, with 15 bases lying between them. CDR3 size: 15 residues. CDR3 region: CASSPMRGSGTEAFF. The CDR3 DNA sequence: TGTGCCAGCTCACCAATGAGGGGGTCGGGGACTGAAGCTTTCTTT.

The chain recombines TRBV5-1 with TRBJ2-1; 13 bases align to TRBD2. Germline lookup yields CDR1 SGHRS and CDR2 YFSETQ. The trim removed 3 bases at V and 10 bases at J, leaving 10 bases unmatched. This CDR3 has 16 amino acids. CDR3: CASSYGLAGVKGEQFF. CDR3 coding DNA: TGCGCCAGCAGCTACGGACTAGCGGGAGTAAAGGGGGAGCAGTTCTTC.

The chain joins TRBV10-1 to TRBJ2-5, with D unresolved. Trimming shortened V by 0 bases and J by 4 bases, and 9 bases separated the two germline ends. Germline values: CDR1 WNHNN, CDR2 SYGVQD (reference sequence). CDR3 length: 14 amino acids. The CDR3 nucleotides read TGCGCCAGCAGTGAGTCTGGGCTAGTAGAGACCCAGTACTTC. It translates to CASSESGLVETQYF.

The V call is TRBV28, the J call TRBJ1-5, with D maybe TRBD1 (6 bases). Germline lookup yields CDR1 MDHEN and CDR2 SYDVKM. CDR3 length: 14 amino acids. Trimming pared 3 bases from V and 7 bases from J, leaving 13 bases between. The CDR3 loop is CASSLGGGRQPQHF. As DNA, the CDR3 is TGTGCCAGCAGTTTGGGCGGGGGGCGGCAGCCCCAGCATTTT.

This rearrangement joins TRBV5-6 to TRBJ1-6; 9 bases map to TRBD1. The V gene end was trimmed by 2 bases and the J gene end by 7 bases; junction bases not matched to a gene: 4. This CDR3 spans 15 amino acids. From germline, CDR1 is SGHDT and CDR2 YYEEEE. The CDR3 reads CASSFGTGKNSPLHF. Here the CDR3 DNA reads TGTGCCAGCAGCTTCGGGACAGGGAAAAATTCACCCCTCCACTTT.

The J gene is TRBJ2-1, the V gene TRBV29-1; TRBD2 matches 15 bases. The germline gives CDR1 SQVTM, CDR2 ANQGSEA. CDR3 length: 18 amino acids. V shed 0 bases and J 7 bases; nucleotides not matched to a gene: 10. For the CDR3, the DNA is TGCAGCGTTGAAGAGGGGGTTGGACTAGCGGGAGGGTTGAATGAGCAGTTCTTC. This codes for CSVEEGVGLAGGLNEQFF.

This clone showed up just once. V usage is TRBV5-6 and J usage is TRBJ2-7; 7 bases align to TRBD1. CDR3 length: 14 amino acids. The V gene end was trimmed by 4 bases and the J gene end by 5 bases; junction bases not matched to a gene: 9. Looked up from germline, CDR1 is SGHDT and CDR2 is YYEEEE. The CDR3: CASSPTGIGDEQYF. The CDR3 DNA reads as TGTGCCAGCAGCCCGACAGGGATCGGCGACGAGCAGTACTTC.

The chain has TRBV2 and TRBJ2-7; no clear D gene. The CDR3 runs to 12 residues. The V gene lost 4 bases and the J gene lost 5 bases, with 9 bases spanning the gap. Germline lookup yields CDR1 SNHLY and CDR2 FYNNEI. CDR3 nucleotide sequence: TGTGCCAGCAGTGCCGGTAGGCACGAGCAGTACTTC. Translated, it gives CASSAGRHEQYF.

The chain uses TRBV7-9 and TRBJ2-6; D may be TRBD2 (7 bases). Trimming left V 2 bases short and J 2 bases short, with 10 bases between. Germline V gives CDR1 SEHNR, CDR2 FQNEAQ (reference sequence). The CDR3 consists of 16 residues. CDR3 loop: CASSLLGGPGANVLTF. The CDR3, as DNA: TGTGCCAGCAGCTTATTGGGGGGGCCTGGGGCCAACGTCCTGACTTTC.

The chain is built from TRBV6-5 and TRBJ2-2; 8 bases map to TRBD1. V lost 6 bases, J lost 4 bases, and 7 bases stayed unmatched. In germline, CDR1 is MNHEY, CDR2 SVGAGI. The CDR3 consists of 15 residues. The chain's CDR3 is CASSSTGGVTGELFF. In nucleotides, the CDR3 is TGTGCCAGCAGCTCTACAGGGGGAGTCACCGGGGAGCTGTTTTTT.

This clone was picked up many times. The genes are TRBV6-1 and TRBJ1-1, with D perhaps TRBD1 (6 bases). Trimming shortened V by 8 bases and J by 3 bases, and 10 bases separated the two germline ends. Germline V gene lookup returns CDR1 MNHNS and CDR2 SASEGT. The CDR3 has 12 residues. The CDR3 here is CASHRGYTEAFF. The CDR3 bases are TGTGCCAGCCATAGGGGGTACACTGAAGCTTTCTTT.

This clone was seen once. The chain carries TRBV7-9 and TRBJ2-7; D is unresolved. CDR1 and CDR2 from the germline V gene are SEHNR and FQNEAQ (reference sequence). Trimming pared 1 base from V and 7 bases from J, leaving 8 bases between. The CDR3 is 12 residues long. CDR3 region: CASSLVMTEQYF. The CDR3 coding sequence is TGTGCCAGCAGCTTAGTCATGACAGAGCAGTACTTC.

The CDR3 loop reads CASSTHSGTPDSGANVLTF. The CDR3, as DNA: TGTGCCAGTAGTACCCACTCCGGGACACCCGACTCTGGGGCCAACGTCCTGACTTTC. The J gene is TRBJ2-6, the V gene TRBV19, with D perhaps matching TRBD1 (6 bases). The CDR3 has 19 amino acids. Germline V gene lookup returns CDR1 LNHDA and CDR2 SQIVND (reference sequence). Trimming shortened V by 4 bases and J by 0 bases, and 19 bases separated the two germline ends.